Listed below are T cell receptor beta chains from one sample, sequenced in a study of CD8 T cells in Susac syndrome. A single record per CDR3 protein comes from TCRdb applying MiXCR to the immunoSEQ multiplex PCR reads. The profile shows hundreds of thousands of distinct CDR3 sequences, approximately 85% of them singletons. Sequenced: CD8+ T cells from PBMCs. The receptors were sampled from a human donor with multiple sclerosis. Each CDR3 is given with its conserved first and last residue. D genes are given only for firm matches. Rows give clone size only sometimes, using once, few, many, or a class for an expanded clone.

CDR3 length: 14
clone size: few
D gene: TRBD1
V gene: TRBV25-1
J gene: TRBJ2-7
CDR3 DNA: TGTGCCAGCAGTGAATTGACAGGGGACTACGAGCAGTACTTC
CDR3 protein: CASSELTGDYEQYF

CDR3 length: 12
clone size: -
D gene: -
V gene: TRBV30
J gene: TRBJ2-5
CDR3 DNA: TGTGCCTGGAGTTACAGGGAAGAGACCCAGTACTTC
CDR3 protein: CAWSYREETQYF

CDR3 length: 14
clone size: -
D gene: -
V gene: TRBV5-5
J gene: TRBJ2-5
CDR3 DNA: TGTGCCAGCAGCGGGGTGGTAGCATGGGAGACCCAGTACTTC
CDR3 protein: CASSGVVAWETQYF

CDR3 length: 16
clone size: -
D gene: TRBD1
V gene: TRBV28
J gene: TRBJ2-1
CDR3 DNA: TGTGCCAGCATAGGGACAGGGGGCGCTTATTCTATTGAGCAGTTCTTC
CDR3 protein: CASIGTGGAYSIEQFF

CDR3 length: 16
clone size: -
D gene: -
V gene: TRBV11-2
J gene: TRBJ2-2
CDR3 DNA: TGTGCCAGCAGCTCCTACAATCTAGGGAACACCGGGGAGCTGTTTTTT
CDR3 protein: CASSSYNLGNTGELFF

CDR3 length: 16
clone size: once
D gene: TRBD1
V gene: TRBV27
J gene: TRBJ1-6
CDR3 DNA: TGTGCCAGCAGCCTGGCCGGGGACAGGGGGTTCTCACCCCTCCACTTT
CDR3 protein: CASSLAGDRGFSPLHF

CDR3 length: 13
clone size: -
D gene: -
V gene: TRBV4-1
J gene: TRBJ1-2
CDR3 DNA: TGCGCCAGCAGCCAAGACAGGGTCCATGGCTACACCTTC
CDR3 protein: CASSQDRVHGYTF

CDR3 length: 15
clone size: -
D gene: TRBD1
V gene: TRBV6-1
J gene: TRBJ1-1
CDR3 DNA: TGTGCCAGCACCCTCTCTCAGGGGGCGAACACTGAAGCTTTCTTT
CDR3 protein: CASTLSQGANTEAFF

CDR3 length: 15
clone size: -
D gene: -
V gene: TRBV30
J gene: TRBJ1-2
CDR3 DNA: TGTGCCTGGAGAACCCTAGAGGGGGAGAGCTATGGCTACACCTTC
CDR3 protein: CAWRTLEGESYGYTF

CDR3 length: 17
clone size: -
D gene: TRBD1
V gene: TRBV27
J gene: TRBJ2-3
CDR3 DNA: TGTGCCAGCAGTTTATCGGGACAGGGCACTAGCACAGATACGCAGTATTTT
CDR3 protein: CASSLSGQGTSTDTQYF

CDR3 length: 15
clone size: -
D gene: -
V gene: TRBV5-1
J gene: TRBJ1-1
CDR3 DNA: TGCGCCAGCAGCTTGTTGGCAGGCGAGAACACTGAAGCTTTCTTT
CDR3 protein: CASSLLAGENTEAFF

CDR3 length: 11
clone size: -
D gene: -
V gene: TRBV4-1
J gene: TRBJ2-3
CDR3 DNA: TGCGCCAGCAGCCAAGCAAGTACGCAGTATTTT
CDR3 protein: CASSQASTQYF

CDR3 length: 16
clone size: -
D gene: -
V gene: TRBV27
J gene: TRBJ1-2
CDR3 DNA: TGTGCCAGCAGTTTACACCCACAGGGAACGGGGTATGGCTACACCTTC
CDR3 protein: CASSLHPQGTGYGYTF

CDR3 length: 17
clone size: -
D gene: TRBD2
V gene: TRBV11-2
J gene: TRBJ2-7
CDR3 DNA: TGTGCCAGCAGCTTAGGGCCCCCGGGACTAGCTGGAAACGAGCAGTACTTC
CDR3 protein: CASSLGPPGLAGNEQYF

CDR3 length: 19
clone size: -
D gene: TRBD2
V gene: TRBV19
J gene: TRBJ2-1
CDR3 DNA: TGTGCCATCTCCAGCCGGGCTAGCGGGGGGGCCGTTCATGGAAATGAGCAGTTCTTC
CDR3 protein: CAISSRASGGAVHGNEQFF

CDR3 length: 13
clone size: -
D gene: TRBD1
V gene: TRBV27
J gene: TRBJ2-7
CDR3 DNA: TGTGCCAGCATAGACAGGGGCTCCTACGAGCAGTACTTC
CDR3 protein: CASIDRGSYEQYF

CDR3 length: 9
clone size: -
D gene: -
V gene: TRBV30
J gene: TRBJ1-1
CDR3 DNA: TGTGCCTCGGGGGACGAAGCTTTCTTT
CDR3 protein: CASGDEAFF

CDR3 length: 15
clone size: few
D gene: -
V gene: TRBV5-1
J gene: TRBJ1-1
CDR3 DNA: TGCGCCAGCAGCTTGGTCACGGCGTTGAACACTGAAGCTTTCTTT
CDR3 protein: CASSLVTALNTEAFF

CDR3 length: 12
clone size: -
D gene: -
V gene: TRBV6-2/TRBV6-3
J gene: TRBJ1-5
CDR3 DNA: TGTGCCAGCAACCAGGGTAATCAGCCCCAGCATTTT
CDR3 protein: CASNQGNQPQHF

CDR3 length: 15
clone size: few
D gene: TRBD1
V gene: TRBV27
J gene: TRBJ2-7
CDR3 DNA: TGTGCCAGCAGTCCCGGGACAGGGTTTTTCTACGAGCAGTACTTC
CDR3 protein: CASSPGTGFFYEQYF

CDR3 length: 14
clone size: -
D gene: -
V gene: TRBV7-2
J gene: TRBJ1-4
CDR3 DNA: TGTGCCAGCAGCCGAGCGCAGAAGAATGAAAAACTGTTTTTT
CDR3 protein: CASSRAQKNEKLFF

CDR3 length: 14
clone size: -
D gene: -
V gene: TRBV6-1
J gene: TRBJ2-1
CDR3 DNA: TGTGCCAGCAGTGAATGGCTTCCTAGCAATGAGCAGTTCTTC
CDR3 protein: CASSEWLPSNEQFF

CDR3 length: 16
clone size: -
D gene: -
V gene: TRBV27
J gene: TRBJ1-1
CDR3 DNA: TGTGCCAGCAGTCCTGGTGGAGCGGAGGGTTGGACTGAAGCTTTCTTT
CDR3 protein: CASSPGGAEGWTEAFF

CDR3 length: 13
clone size: -
D gene: -
V gene: TRBV7-8
J gene: TRBJ2-7
CDR3 DNA: TGTGCCAGCAGCGGTAGGGTACCCTACGAGCAGTACTTC
CDR3 protein: CASSGRVPYEQYF

CDR3 length: 16
clone size: few
D gene: -
V gene: TRBV3-1
J gene: TRBJ2-1
CDR3 DNA: TGTGCCAGCAGCCAAGAAGCGACTTCGATGGACAATGAGCAGTTCTTC
CDR3 protein: CASSQEATSMDNEQFF

CDR3 length: 15
clone size: -
D gene: TRBD2
V gene: TRBV6-5
J gene: TRBJ2-7
CDR3 DNA: TGTGCCAGCAGCCCGCGGACTAGCGGGAGAGGCGAGCAGTACTTC
CDR3 protein: CASSPRTSGRGEQYF

CDR3 length: 14
clone size: -
D gene: -
V gene: TRBV11-2
J gene: TRBJ1-2
CDR3 DNA: TGTGCCAGCAGCTTAGGCGGGACATTCTTCGGCTACACCTTC
CDR3 protein: CASSLGGTFFGYTF

CDR3 length: 15
clone size: -
D gene: TRBD2
V gene: TRBV30
J gene: TRBJ2-7
CDR3 DNA: TGTGCCTGGAATAGACAGCGGGAGGGTACCTACGAGCAGTACTTC
CDR3 protein: CAWNRQREGTYEQYF

CDR3 length: 15
clone size: -
D gene: -
V gene: TRBV20-1
J gene: TRBJ2-4
CDR3 DNA: TGCAGTGCTAGAGATTTGGAAGGGTCCAAAAACATTCAGTACTTC
CDR3 protein: CSARDLEGSKNIQYF

CDR3 length: 16
clone size: -
D gene: TRBD1
V gene: TRBV12-3/TRBV12-4
J gene: TRBJ2-2
CDR3 DNA: TGTGCCAGCAGTTCAGCGACAGGGGGCGGTACCGGGGAGCTGTTTTTT
CDR3 protein: CASSSATGGGTGELFF

CDR3 length: 15
clone size: -
D gene: -
V gene: TRBV19
J gene: TRBJ1-5
CDR3 DNA: TGTGCCAGTAGTATTTCACGAAATAGCAATCAGCCCCAGCATTTT
CDR3 protein: CASSISRNSNQPQHF

CDR3 length: 15
clone size: -
D gene: -
V gene: TRBV4-1
J gene: TRBJ1-3
CDR3 DNA: TGCGCCAGCAGCCAAGTAGGGCTAACTGGAAACACCATATATTTT
CDR3 protein: CASSQVGLTGNTIYF

CDR3 length: 16
clone size: -
D gene: -
V gene: TRBV6-1
J gene: TRBJ1-5
CDR3 DNA: TGTGCCAGCAGTGCCCCTCGGGTACATAGCAATCAGCCCCAGCATTTT
CDR3 protein: CASSAPRVHSNQPQHF

CDR3 length: 13
clone size: once
D gene: -
V gene: TRBV20-1
J gene: TRBJ2-7
CDR3 DNA: TGCAGTGCTAGTGGGGGAGGCCTATACGAGCAGTACTTC
CDR3 protein: CSASGGGLYEQYF

CDR3 length: 18
clone size: -
D gene: -
V gene: TRBV11-2
J gene: TRBJ1-6
CDR3 DNA: TGTGCCAGCAGCTTATGGCCCCGTGTCGGGGTTGAAAATTCACCCCTCCACTTT
CDR3 protein: CASSLWPRVGVENSPLHF

CDR3 length: 10
clone size: once
D gene: -
V gene: TRBV27
J gene: TRBJ2-7
CDR3 DNA: TGTGCCAGCGGGTTACTTCAGCAGTACTTC
CDR3 protein: CASGLLQQYF

CDR3 length: 12
clone size: -
D gene: -
V gene: TRBV7-9
J gene: TRBJ1-1
CDR3 DNA: TGTGCCAGCAGCTACGACAGCACTGAAGCTTTCTTT
CDR3 protein: CASSYDSTEAFF

CDR3 length: 15
clone size: -
D gene: -
V gene: TRBV4-1
J gene: TRBJ1-5
CDR3 DNA: TGCGCCAGCAGCCAAGAAGAGGGGCGAAGACAGTCCCAGCATTTT
CDR3 protein: CASSQEEGRRQSQHF

CDR3 length: 14
clone size: -
D gene: -
V gene: TRBV11-2
J gene: TRBJ2-3
CDR3 DNA: TGTGCCAGCAGCTTAGATGAGGGCACAGATACGCAGTATTTT
CDR3 protein: CASSLDEGTDTQYF

CDR3 length: 15
clone size: -
D gene: -
V gene: TRBV28
J gene: TRBJ2-1
CDR3 DNA: TGTGCCAGCAGTTCGATCCCCAGCTCCTACAATGAGCAGTTCTTC
CDR3 protein: CASSSIPSSYNEQFF

CDR3 length: 14
clone size: -
D gene: -
V gene: TRBV9
J gene: TRBJ2-1
CDR3 DNA: TGTGCCAGCAGCGTGGGGGGCAGGGCAAATGAGCAGTTCTTC
CDR3 protein: CASSVGGRANEQFF

CDR3 length: 16
clone size: -
D gene: -
V gene: TRBV11-2
J gene: TRBJ2-7
CDR3 DNA: TGTGCCAGCAGCTTATGGGAGAGGCTCCGGTCCTACGAGCAGTACTTC
CDR3 protein: CASSLWERLRSYEQYF

CDR3 length: 15
clone size: -
D gene: TRBD1
V gene: TRBV5-1
J gene: TRBJ2-7
CDR3 DNA: TGCGCCAGCAGCTTGGACAGGGGTCCGCCCCACGAGCAGTACTTC
CDR3 protein: CASSLDRGPPHEQYF

CDR3 length: 14
clone size: -
D gene: -
V gene: TRBV5-6
J gene: TRBJ1-1
CDR3 DNA: TGTGCCAGCAGCCCGGGACCGATGAACACTGAAGCTTTCTTT
CDR3 protein: CASSPGPMNTEAFF

CDR3 length: 13
clone size: -
D gene: -
V gene: TRBV19
J gene: TRBJ2-1
CDR3 DNA: TGTGCCAGTAGTATAGATTGGACAGACGAGCAGTTCTTC
CDR3 protein: CASSIDWTDEQFF

CDR3 length: 13
clone size: -
D gene: -
V gene: TRBV11-2
J gene: TRBJ1-6
CDR3 DNA: TGTGCCAGCAGCTTAGACATCGATTCACCCCTCCACTTT
CDR3 protein: CASSLDIDSPLHF

CDR3 length: 15
clone size: once
D gene: -
V gene: TRBV4-1
J gene: TRBJ2-7
CDR3 DNA: TGCGCCAGCAGCCAAGGTCTCCCGAGTTCCTACGAGCAGTACTTC
CDR3 protein: CASSQGLPSSYEQYF

CDR3 length: 14
clone size: -
D gene: -
V gene: TRBV27
J gene: TRBJ1-5
CDR3 DNA: TGTGCCAGCAGTATGGTAGGGAGCAATCAGCCCCAGCATTTT
CDR3 protein: CASSMVGSNQPQHF

CDR3 length: 15
clone size: -
D gene: -
V gene: TRBV9
J gene: TRBJ2-7
CDR3 DNA: TGTGCCAGCAGCGTAGATGCGGGACCCGCCTACGAGCAGTACTTC
CDR3 protein: CASSVDAGPAYEQYF

CDR3 length: 17
clone size: -
D gene: -
V gene: TRBV7-8
J gene: TRBJ1-1
CDR3 DNA: TGTGCCAGCAGCTTAGGACGCGGCAGCTTCATGAACACTGAAGCTTTCTTT
CDR3 protein: CASSLGRGSFMNTEAFF

CDR3 length: 16
clone size: -
D gene: TRBD1
V gene: TRBV7-3
J gene: TRBJ2-2
CDR3 DNA: TGTGCCAGCAGCTCCTGGACAGGGCCGAACACCGGGGAGCTGTTTTTT
CDR3 protein: CASSSWTGPNTGELFF

CDR3 length: 14
clone size: few
D gene: -
V gene: TRBV4-1
J gene: TRBJ1-1
CDR3 DNA: TGCGCCAGCAGCCAAGTTGCAGGGGACACTGAAGCTTTCTTT
CDR3 protein: CASSQVAGDTEAFF

CDR3 length: 15
clone size: -
D gene: -
V gene: TRBV28
J gene: TRBJ1-1
CDR3 DNA: TGTGCCAGCAGTCCAGGGGAAGGTAGGAACACTGAAGCTTTCTTT
CDR3 protein: CASSPGEGRNTEAFF

CDR3 length: 16
clone size: few
D gene: -
V gene: TRBV14
J gene: TRBJ1-1
CDR3 DNA: TGTGCCAGCAGCCAAGCCAGGTCAGGGATGAACACTGAAGCTTTCTTT
CDR3 protein: CASSQARSGMNTEAFF

CDR3 length: 12
clone size: -
D gene: -
V gene: TRBV30
J gene: TRBJ2-7
CDR3 DNA: TGTGCCTGCACCACGGGGATCTACGAGCAGTACTTC
CDR3 protein: CACTTGIYEQYF

CDR3 length: 17
clone size: -
D gene: TRBD1
V gene: TRBV5-1
J gene: TRBJ2-3
CDR3 DNA: TGCGCCAGCAGCTCGGGACAGGTCTCCTCCACAGGTACATCGCAGTATTTT
CDR3 protein: CASSSGQVSSTGTSQYF

CDR3 length: 18
clone size: -
D gene: TRBD2
V gene: TRBV4-1
J gene: TRBJ2-1
CDR3 DNA: TGCGCCAGCAGCCCCCTTAGCGGGGACCTGAGCTCCTACAATGAGCAGTTCTTC
CDR3 protein: CASSPLSGDLSSYNEQFF

CDR3 length: 12
clone size: once
D gene: -
V gene: TRBV24-1
J gene: TRBJ2-5
CDR3 DNA: TGTGCCACCAGTGACCGCTCGGAGACCCAGTACTTC
CDR3 protein: CATSDRSETQYF